Listed below are T cell receptor beta chains from one sample, sequenced in a study of shared clonotypes between healthy human individuals. The protocol was immunoSEQ multiplex PCR, while the TCRdb copy is restricted to in-frame clones and leaves out a portion. This table has hundreds of thousands of clones, roughly 96% appearing once. The sequenced sample consisted of naive CD8+ T cells sorted from blood. These receptors were taken from a young woman in good health. Each CDR3 is given with its conserved first and last residue. Each record gives: CDR3 length, D gene, clone size, V gene, J gene, CDR3 protein, CDR3 DNA. A D gene is named only where the DNA matches it firmly. Where a row states a size, it is once, few, many or the class of an expanded clone; other rows omit it.

17	NA	NA	TRBV7-9	TRBJ2-1	CASSPIGGGAAGNEQFF	TGTGCCAGCAGCCCTATTGGCGGCGGAGCGGCGGGGAATGAGCAGTTCTTC
14	TRBD2	NA	TRBV28	TRBJ2-7	CASSFGGSSYEQYF	TGTGCCAGCAGTTTCGGCGGGAGCTCCTACGAGCAGTACTTC
11	NA	NA	TRBV6-5	TRBJ2-2	CASSHTGELFF	TGTGCCAGCAGCCATACCGGGGAGCTGTTTTTT
14	NA	NA	TRBV5-6	TRBJ2-7	CASSLEGRANEQYF	TGTGCCAGCAGCTTGGAAGGCAGGGCTAACGAGCAGTACTTC
12	NA	NA	TRBV27	TRBJ1-2	CASSLSGFGYTF	TGTGCCAGCAGTTTATCAGGGTTTGGCTACACCTTC
17	NA	NA	TRBV2	TRBJ2-3	CASSLDYTGTSTDTQYF	TGTGCCAGCAGTCTAGACTATACAGGTACCAGCACAGATACGCAGTATTTT
15	TRBD1	NA	TRBV2	TRBJ1-2	CGPLTYRGNAYGYTF	TGTGGGCCTTTAACTTACAGGGGAAACGCCTATGGCTACACCTTC
14	NA	once	TRBV5-1	TRBJ1-1	CASRPGRMNTEAFF	TGCGCCAGCAGACCGGGACGAATGAACACTGAAGCTTTCTTT
17	NA	NA	TRBV5-4	TRBJ1-2	CASETVPSAGANYGYTF	TGTGCCAGCGAGACCGTTCCGAGCGCGGGGGCAAACTATGGCTACACCTTC
15	NA	NA	TRBV5-1	TRBJ2-1	CASSVQAGAYNEQFF	TGCGCCAGCAGCGTCCAGGCCGGGGCCTACAATGAGCAGTTCTTC
14	NA	NA	TRBV27	TRBJ1-5	CASSFGGANQPQHF	TGTGCCAGCAGTTTTGGGGGGGCAAATCAGCCCCAGCATTTT
14	TRBD2	NA	TRBV2	TRBJ2-1	CALQREVIHNEQFF	TGTGCCCTCCAGCGGGAGGTAATCCACAATGAGCAGTTCTTC
12	NA	NA	TRBV11-2	TRBJ2-2	CASSLDSGELFF	TGTGCCAGCAGCTTAGACTCCGGGGAGCTGTTTTTT
16	TRBD2	NA	TRBV7-6	TRBJ2-6	CASSLGGGAGANVLTF	TGTGCCAGCAGCTTAGGGGGAGGGGCTGGGGCCAACGTCCTGACTTTC
15	TRBD1	NA	TRBV7-9	TRBJ1-3	CASSKQGVSGNTIYF	TGTGCCAGCAGCAAACAGGGGGTCAGTGGAAACACCATATATTTT
14	NA	NA	TRBV5-6	TRBJ2-7	CASSLGLAPYEQYF	TGTGCCAGCAGCTTGGGTTTAGCGCCTTACGAGCAGTACTTC